These 3 T cell receptor beta chains were sequenced from one sample in a study of Graves' ophthalmopathy and Graves' hyperthyroidism. The TCR beta CDR3 regions underwent amplification from RNA transcripts. Second-round multiplex PCR followed a first-round RT-PCR using HTBI primers. TCRdb used MiXCR to reprocess the multiplex PCR reads, holding one entry per CDR3 protein. In the table there are over a million distinct CDR3 sequences, 35% to 40% of which are singletons. Material: peripheral blood or thyroid tissue (not recorded which). The receptors shown here come from an adult man with Graves' hyperthyroidism.

This clonotype showed up many times. This chain links TRBV7-9 with TRBJ2-7; D remains ambiguous. The CDR3 is 14 amino acids. Looked up from germline, CDR1 is SEHNR and CDR2 is FQNEAQ (reference sequence). Trimming shortened V by 5 bases and J by 2 bases, and 13 bases separated the two germline ends. The CDR3 sequence: CASSPPDKAYEQYF. Here the CDR3 DNA reads TGTGCCAGCAGCCCCCCCGACAAGGCCTACGAGCAGTACTTC.

Concerning this clonotype itself: Possible read error: a much larger clone is one base away. This chain links TRBV7-2 with TRBJ1-5; D remains ambiguous. The CDR3 is made up of 15 amino acids. The germline gives CDR1 SGHTA, CDR2 FQGNSA. CDR3 protein: CAGSLVIDRNQPQHF. CDR3 coding DNA: TGTGCCGGCAGCTTAGTGATAGATAGAAATCAGCCCCAGCATTTT. The full variable domain, in which reference TRBV7-2 and TRBJ1-5 provide the parts outside the CDR3, is GAGVSQSPSNKVTEKGKDVELRCDPISGHTALYWYRQSLGQGLEFLIYFQGNSAPDKSGLPSDRFSAERTGGSVSTLTIQRTQQEDSAVYLCAGSLVIDRNQPQHFGDGTRLSIL.

The chain joins TRBV7-9 to TRBJ2-7; TRBD2 matches at 7 bases. Per germline, CDR1 SEHNR and CDR2 FQNEAQ (reference sequence). The CDR3 is 14 amino acids. J gave up 2 bases and V 2 bases, and 3 bases lay outside the gene matches. In nucleotides, the CDR3 is TGTGCCAGCAGCTTACGGGAGGTGGCCTACGAGCAGTACTTC. The encoded protein is CASSLREVAYEQYF.